The clone carrying this TCR beta chain was counted a single time. Its antigen is not known. This sample is drawn from a study of cytomegalovirus exposure and HLA in healthy donors. Study-level findings and limits: Evidence from a later analysis indicated that most CMV-associated TCR beta chains looked HLA-restricted. There were some public TCRs occurring in many donors, but most TCR sequences were rare. The authors later linked a missense DCLRE1C variant to TCR beta V- and J-gene trimming. Analyses of presence/absence relied on an assumption of roughly uniform sequencing depth across donors.

The CDR3 totals 12 residues. V lost 10 bases and J lost 5, with 15 bases in between. The germline V gene encodes CDR1 WNHNN and CDR2 SYGVQD (reference sequence). Primers included in the PCR were 60 Vbeta and 13 Jbeta primers. The table came from immunoSEQ multiplex PCR; TCRdb's copy has only in-frame clones and leaves some out. The table has roughly 160,000 clones, roughly 84% seen once. V and J are TRBV10-1 and TRBJ2-7; D is perhaps TRBD2 (5 bases). This TCR was recovered from a boy aged 2 to 10 in good health and CMV-seronegative. Sequenced material: PBMCs. The CDR3: CATRGPLHEQYF. In DNA form, the CDR3 reads TGCGCCACGAGAGGGCCCCTACACGAGCAGTACTTC.